A selection of T cell receptor beta chains follows, all from one sample in a study of siplizumab effects on memory and regulatory T cells. Measured with immunoSEQ multiplex PCR; TCRdb has only the in-frame clones, and not every one. There are 87,000 or so clones in the sample; about 90% occur only once, and about 16% lies in the top ten. Sequenced sample: CD4+ T cells sorted from blood. These receptors originate from a human donor in good health. Each CDR3 is given with its conserved first and last residue. D genes are given only for firm matches. Part of the rows lack a size; the others show once, few, many or a class for expanded clones.

-	TRBD1	TRBV11-1	TRBJ2-4	14	CASSRQGGKNIQYF	TGTGCCAGCAGCCGACAGGGGGGCAAAAACATTCAGTACTTC
-	TRBD2	TRBV18	TRBJ2-1	16	CASSPTTSGRAGEQFF	TGTGCCAGCTCACCAACGACTAGCGGGAGGGCCGGTGAGCAGTTCTTC
once	-	TRBV6-5	TRBJ2-3	14	CASTTGWVSDTQYF	TGTGCCAGCACCACGGGGTGGGTGAGCGATACGCAGTATTTT
-	TRBD1	TRBV19	TRBJ2-4	12	CASSTRTGGPHF	TGTGCCAGTAGTACACGGACAGGTGGGCCCCACTTC
-	-	TRBV28	TRBJ2-7	14	CASRASSISYEQYF	TGTGCCAGCAGGGCTTCCTCCATCTCCTACGAGCAGTACTTC
-	TRBD2	TRBV6-1	TRBJ2-1	15	CASSSSGSSYNEQFF	TGTGCCAGCAGTTCTAGCGGGAGCTCCTACAATGAGCAGTTCTTC
once	TRBD2	TRBV5-1	TRBJ2-1	15	CASSLLAGGLNEQFF	TGCGCCAGCAGCTTGCTAGCGGGAGGGTTGAATGAGCAGTTCTTC
-	-	TRBV7-3	TRBJ2-3	14	CASSFPGYTDTQYF	TGTGCCAGCAGCTTCCCGGGTTACACAGATACGCAGTATTTT
-	-	TRBV30	TRBJ2-5	13	CAWSGDQEETQYF	TGTGCCTGGAGTGGAGATCAGGAGGAGACCCAGTACTTC
-	-	TRBV5-1	TRBJ1-4	15	CASSPVGGAREKLFF	TGCGCCAGCAGCCCCGTTGGGGGGGCTCGGGAAAAACTGTTTTTT
-	TRBD2	TRBV7-8	TRBJ2-1	20	CASSDKRLAGAGGGYNEQFF	TGTGCCAGCAGCGATAAAAGACTAGCGGGAGCGGGCGGGGGCTACAATGAGCAGTTCTTC
-	-	TRBV6-5	TRBJ1-5	14	CASSSAVSNQPQHF	TGTGCCAGCAGTTCCGCGGTTAGCAATCAGCCCCAGCATTTT
-	-	TRBV7-9	TRBJ2-7	14	CASSFRETDYEQYF	TGTGCCAGCAGCTTCAGGGAGACCGACTACGAGCAGTACTTC
-	TRBD1	TRBV6-6	TRBJ2-7	14	CASRSGGRSYEQYF	TGTGCCAGCAGGTCAGGGGGACGTTCCTACGAGCAGTACTTC
-	-	TRBV7-2	TRBJ2-1	11	CASSLAVEQFF	TGTGCCAGCAGCTTAGCGGTTGAGCAGTTCTTC
-	TRBD1	TRBV29-1	TRBJ1-1	13	CSVGTGGNTEAFF	TGCAGCGTCGGAACAGGGGGCAACACTGAAGCTTTCTTT
-	-	TRBV11-2	TRBJ2-1	12	CASSLGFNEQFF	TGTGCCAGCAGCTTAGGGTTCAATGAGCAGTTCTTC
-	TRBD2	TRBV7-9	TRBJ2-1	16	CASSFGTSLIQYEQFF	TGTGCCAGCAGCTTCGGGACTAGCTTGATCCAATATGAGCAGTTCTTC
-	-	TRBV29-1	TRBJ2-5	14	CSLCLQANQETQYF	TGCAGCTTATGTTTACAGGCGAACCAAGAGACCCAGTACTTC
-	-	TRBV29-1	TRBJ2-6	13	CSVLAPGANVLTF	TGCAGCGTTTTAGCGCCCGGGGCCAACGTCCTGACTTTC
-	-	TRBV18	TRBJ2-2	13	CASSPFGTGELFF	TGTGCCAGCTCACCATTCGGCACCGGGGAGCTGTTTTTT
-	TRBD1	TRBV6-1	TRBJ1-3	15	CASSRQGEAGNTIYF	TGTGCCAGCAGTAGACAGGGGGAAGCTGGAAACACCATATATTTT
-	-	TRBV7-2	TRBJ2-5	12	CASSPGIGTQYF	TGTGCCAGCAGCCCGGGGATAGGGACCCAGTACTTC
-	TRBD1	TRBV9	TRBJ1-4	17	CASSGGQGAPTNEKLFF	TGTGCCAGCAGCGGGGGACAGGGGGCGCCGACTAATGAAAAACTGTTTTTT
-	TRBD2	TRBV15	TRBJ2-7	18	CATSREGGWALGSYEQYF	TGTGCCACCAGCAGAGAGGGAGGGTGGGCACTCGGCTCCTACGAGCAGTACTTC
-	-	TRBV30	TRBJ1-1	13	CAWSLHMNTEAFF	TGTGCCTGGAGTCTACATATGAACACTGAAGCTTTCTTT
-	TRBD2	TRBV10-3	TRBJ2-1	14	CAISGAGEVYEQFF	TGTGCCATCAGTGGTGCGGGAGAGGTCTATGAGCAGTTCTTC
-	TRBD2	TRBV5-1	TRBJ2-1	15	CASSLTAGGPNEQFF	TGCGCCAGCAGCTTGACCGCGGGAGGGCCCAATGAGCAGTTCTTC